The 16 T cell receptor beta chains in this list originate from one sample, sequenced in a study of cytomegalovirus exposure and HLA in healthy donors. Primers: 60 Vbeta forward and 13 Jbeta reverse. Repertoires were generated with immunoSEQ multiplex PCR, while TCRdb's copy carries only in-frame clones and drops some. The table includes more than 65,000 clones, more than 70% detected once. Sequencing was done on a sample of PBMCs. The receptors derive from a man aged 40-49 years in good health and CMV-seronegative.

The chain is built from TRBV6-5 and TRBJ1-4, with D possibly matching TRBD1 (6 bases). V lost 6 bases and J lost 7, with 18 bases in between. The CDR3 has 15 amino acids. In germline, CDR1 is MNHEY, CDR2 SVGAGI. CDR3 sequence reads: CASRSLTGLGEKLFF. CDR3 sequence (DNA): TGTGCCAGCAGGTCCTTGACAGGCTTAGGTGAAAAACTGTTTTTT.

The chain employs TRBV15 and TRBJ2-7; TRBD2 matches at 11 bases. J lost 6 bases, V lost 3 bases, and 10 bases had no gene match. The CDR3 extends over 16 amino acids. CDR1 and CDR2 from the germline V gene are LNHNV and YYDKDF (reference sequence). The CDR3 DNA sequence: TGTGCCACCAGCAGCCCCTTAGCGGGGGGGCCGTTCGAGCAGTACTTC. It is translated as CATSSPLAGGPFEQYF.

The chain couples TRBV6-9 to TRBJ2-7; 7 nucleotides align to TRBD2. CDR3 length equals 15 residues. V dropped 3 bases and J dropped 2; count of bases not matched to a gene: 7. CDR1 and CDR2 (germline): MNHGY, SVAAGI. CDR3 DNA sequence: TGTGCCAGCAGTTACTCAACGGGAGGCCCCTACGAGCAGTACTTC. Protein sequence: CASSYSTGGPYEQYF.

The table lists this clone with a count of one. The gene calls are TRBV19 and TRBJ1-4; 7 nucleotides match TRBD1. The V gene end was trimmed by 3 bases and the J gene end by 7 bases; junction bases not matched to a gene: 5. The CDR3 spans 14 residues. Per the germline V gene, CDR1 is LNHDA and CDR2 is SQIVND (reference sequence). For the CDR3, the DNA is TGTGCCAGTAGTATGGGGACAGAGGGTGAAAAACTGTTTTTT. As protein: CASSMGTEGEKLFF.

The chain combines TRBV5-6 with TRBJ2-3; D is perhaps TRBD2 (6 bases). The CDR3 is 15 residues long. CDR1 is SGHDT and CDR2 is YYEEEE in the germline V gene. The V end was cut by 2 bases, the J end by 7 bases, with 17 bases between. This CDR3 is CASSLDVGRFNTQYF. In DNA, the CDR3 is TGTGCCAGCAGCTTAGATGTCGGGAGATTTAATACGCAGTATTTT.

This clone has more than one count but fewer than ten. The same CDR3 can be traced to other DNA sequences in this sample. This rearrangement joins TRBV4-3 to TRBJ2-1; TRBD2 aligns across 8 bases. The germline V gene encodes CDR1 LGHNA and CDR2 YSLEER. CDR3 length equals 14 residues. Losses at the gene ends were 0 bases for V and 6 bases for J; bases not matched to a gene: 1. The CDR3 nucleotides read TGCGCCAGCAGCCAAGAACTAGCGGTCAATGAGCAGTTCTTC. Protein: CASSQELAVNEQFF.

This chain links TRBV25-1 with TRBJ2-4; TRBD2 agrees at 8 bases. V gave up 2 bases and J gave up 0 bases; unmatched junction bases: 9. Germline CDR1 reads MGHDK; CDR2 reads SYGVNS. The CDR3 spans 18 residues. The CDR3 DNA reads TGTGCCAGCAGTGAAGCGGGAGGCTCCAGCCCAGCCAAAAACATTCAGTACTTC. It translates to CASSEAGGSSPAKNIQYF.

The rearrangement joins TRBV7-9 to TRBJ1-5; D gene unclear. The CDR3 is 15 residues long. Germline CDR1 is SEHNR and CDR2 is FQNEAQ (reference sequence). Deletions cut 1 base from V and 0 bases from J, with 7 bases between. In nucleotides, the CDR3 is TGTGCCAGCAGCTTAGACGGGTATAGCAATCAGCCCCAGCATTTT. The encoded protein is CASSLDGYSNQPQHF.

The chain combines TRBV7-9 with TRBJ1-6, with D unclear. This CDR3 region has 14 residues. Germline CDR1 is SEHNR and CDR2 is FQNEAQ (reference sequence). Deletions cut 5 bases from V and 7 bases from J, with 12 bases between. The CDR3 DNA is TGTGCCAGCAGCAGCCTGGCCGGGAATTCACCCCTCCACTTT. This translates into CASSSLAGNSPLHF.

This sequence joins TRBV28 and TRBJ1-2; 7 nucleotides line up with TRBD1. V was pared by 5 bases and J by 1 base, with 16 bases of the junction left unmatched. This CDR3 has 18 residues. Germline CDR1 reads MDHEN; CDR2 reads SYDVKM. In DNA form, the CDR3 reads TGTGCCAGCAGTAGCCCGCGGCAGGGGGTGGGGTATAACTATGGCTACACCTTC. Translation gives CASSSPRQGVGYNYGYTF.

The chain is built from TRBV18 and TRBJ1-2, with 9 bases matching TRBD1. The CDR3 contains 19 residues. The V and J ends lost 0 bases and 0 bases, in that order; junction bases with no gene match: 11. CDR1 and CDR2 from the germline V gene are KGHSH and LQKENI. This CDR3 is CASSPPWPGQGLTNYGYTF. In nucleotides, the CDR3 is TGTGCCAGCTCACCACCTTGGCCCGGACAGGGGCTAACTAACTATGGCTACACCTTC. The full variable domain, rest sourced from reference TRBV18 and TRBJ1-2, is NAGVMQNPRHLVRRRGQEARLRCSPMKGHSHVYWYRQLPEEGLKFMVYLQKENIIDESGMPKERFSAEFPKEGPSILRIQQVVRGDSAAYFCASSPPWPGQGLTNYGYTFGSGTRLTVV.

V usage is TRBV4-2 and J usage is TRBJ1-1; 7 bases match TRBD1. The CDR3 runs 17 residues. J gave up 2 bases and V 3 bases, and 12 bases lay outside the gene matches. Germline values: CDR1 LGHNA, CDR2 YNFKEQ. DNA for the CDR3: TGTGCCAGCAGCCAGGATCTCGAACAGGGGATTAACACTGAAGCTTTCTTT. Translating gives CASSQDLEQGINTEAFF.

The chain recombines TRBV7-9 with TRBJ1-6; possible D gene TRBD1, 5 bases. CDR3 length equals 16 residues. Deletions cut 5 bases from V and 7 bases from J, with 18 bases between. In germline, CDR1 is SEHNR, CDR2 FQNEAQ (reference sequence). The CDR3 bases are TGTGCCAGCAGCGCGGCGGGGCCCCAACTCAATTCACCCCTCCACTTT. As protein: CASSAAGPQLNSPLHF.

Only a few counts were recorded for this clone. The chain carries TRBV4-3 and TRBJ2-2; D is unclear. The CDR3 consists of 14 residues. V lost 0 bases and J lost 4, with 6 bases in between. From germline, CDR1 is LGHNA and CDR2 YSLEER. The CDR3, as DNA: TGCGCCAGCAGCCAAGAACAGATCACCGGGGAGCTGTTTTTT. Protein sequence: CASSQEQITGELFF.

This chain links TRBV20-1 with TRBJ2-1, with D perhaps TRBD1 (6 bases). Germline CDR1 reads DFQATT; CDR2 reads SNEGSKA (reference sequence). The CDR3 loop spans 11 amino acids. Trimming took off 5 bases at V and 8 bases at J, with 10 bases between the two ends. CDR3 nucleotides: TGCAGTGCTGAGGACAGCGATGAGCAGTTCTTC. Residues: CSAEDSDEQFF.

V gene TRBV10-3 combines with J gene TRBJ1-5, with no clear D. The CDR3 runs 12 residues. Trimming removed 3 bases at V and 6 bases at J, with 6 bases between. In germline, CDR1 is ENHRY, CDR2 SYGVKD. The CDR3 spells CAISDSSQPQHF. CDR3 sequence (DNA): TGTGCCATCAGTGACTCTTCTCAGCCCCAGCATTTT.